This is a list of T cell receptor beta chains from one sample in a study of blood T cell repertoires in COVID-19. Some clones are missing from TCRdb's copy, which holds only in-frame ones; the method was immunoSEQ multiplex PCR. Among approximately 150,000 clones listed, 84% were seen once. The specimen sequenced was peripheral blood. All receptors come from a human donor in a cohort sampled during active COVID-19. Each CDR3 is given with its conserved first and last residue. A D gene is named only where the DNA matches it firmly. The size field is filled for only some rows; it gives once, few, many or a size class.

size,V,D,J,DNA,CDR3
.,TRBV27,TRBD1,TRBJ2-7,TGTGCCAGCAGTTTATCGGGGACAGGGTGGAGGTACGAGCAGTACTTC,CASSLSGTGWRYEQYF
.,TRBV19,.,TRBJ2-1,TGTGCCAGTAGTATAAGCGGCAACCCGGTCGATGAGCAGTTCTTC,CASSISGNPVDEQFF
.,TRBV13,TRBD2,TRBJ2-1,TGTGCCAGCAGCTTAGGAGGCGGGAGCCCGTTCTTC,CASSLGGGSPFF
.,TRBV28,TRBD1,TRBJ2-7,TGTGCCAGCAGTTCCGGGACAGGAGTCTACGAGCAGTACTTC,CASSSGTGVYEQYF
.,TRBV30,.,TRBJ2-1,TGTGCCTGGAGCCCGGGACATCGTAGTCCGCAGTTCTTC,CAWSPGHRSPQFF
.,TRBV28,TRBD2,TRBJ2-5,TGTGCCAGCAGCCCAACCGGGACTAGCGGGGGGGCCGGGTGGGAGACCCAGTACTTC,CASSPTGTSGGAGWETQYF
.,TRBV29-1,.,TRBJ1-5,TGCAGCGTTGCGTCAAGCGGGGGCAATAGCAATCAGCCCCAGCATTTT,CSVASSGGNSNQPQHF
.,TRBV6-6,.,TRBJ1-4,TGTGCCAGCAGTTACTCAGGCGGACCCCGGGAAGAAAAACTGTTTTTT,CASSYSGGPREEKLFF
.,TRBV6-1,TRBD2,TRBJ2-1,TGTGCCAGCAGTGAATTAGCGGGAGGAACCTACAATGAGCAGTTCTTC,CASSELAGGTYNEQFF
.,TRBV18,TRBD1,TRBJ1-2,TGTGCCAGCTCACCGACTGTCCCGGGACAGGGGAACTATGGCTACACCTTC,CASSPTVPGQGNYGYTF
once,TRBV6-1,.,TRBJ2-1,TGTGCCAGCAGTGAAGACTGGAGCTCCTACAATGAGCAGTTCTTC,CASSEDWSSYNEQFF
.,TRBV6-6,TRBD1,TRBJ1-1,TGTGCCAGCAGTTACGGCGCGGACAGGGGGACTGAAGCTTTCTTT,CASSYGADRGTEAFF
few,TRBV2,.,TRBJ1-1,TGTGCCAGCAGTGATCGGGAGAACACTGAAGCTTTCTTT,CASSDRENTEAFF
.,TRBV2,.,TRBJ2-3,TGTGCCAGCAGGCCGCGCCCTTCTCCAGATACGCAGTATTTT,CASRPRPSPDTQYF
.,TRBV13,TRBD1,TRBJ1-2,TGTGCCAGCAGCCCAGGGGGCGCGGAGGGAAACTATGGCTACACCTTC,CASSPGGAEGNYGYTF
.,TRBV2,.,TRBJ2-5,TGTGCCAGCCGGGACGGAGGGGCAGAGACCCAGTACTTC,CASRDGGAETQYF